This paragraph covers one TCR beta chain sequence. Its target is not known. This CDR3 has 16 amino acids. V was pared by 3 bases and J by 0 bases, with 14 bases between. As TCR cDNA was made by 5'RACE template switching, a universal primer site and UMIs were added. MiXCR, run by TCRdb on the 5' RACE reads, gives a single entry per CDR3 protein. The sample records approximately 510,000 distinct CDR3 sequences, roughly 22% being singletons. The record originates from a study of T cells after yellow fever vaccination. Study-level points and caveats: Weaker, the secondary response peaked sooner, at day 5 versus 15. Clonotypes shared by both compartments, CD4 and CD8, made up a small share.

Sequencing was performed on PBMCs, taken 21 days after the first yellow fever vaccination. The J gene is TRBJ2-5, the V gene TRBV12-3 or TRBV12-4; D is possibly TRBD1 or TRBD2 (6 bases each). The source of this sequence is a man between 18 and 29 years old who received the YFV17D yellow fever vaccine. The CDR3 spells CASSLYRGQYQETQYF. The CDR3 DNA reads as TGTGCCAGCAGTTTGTATCGGGGGCAGTACCAAGAGACCCAGTACTTC.